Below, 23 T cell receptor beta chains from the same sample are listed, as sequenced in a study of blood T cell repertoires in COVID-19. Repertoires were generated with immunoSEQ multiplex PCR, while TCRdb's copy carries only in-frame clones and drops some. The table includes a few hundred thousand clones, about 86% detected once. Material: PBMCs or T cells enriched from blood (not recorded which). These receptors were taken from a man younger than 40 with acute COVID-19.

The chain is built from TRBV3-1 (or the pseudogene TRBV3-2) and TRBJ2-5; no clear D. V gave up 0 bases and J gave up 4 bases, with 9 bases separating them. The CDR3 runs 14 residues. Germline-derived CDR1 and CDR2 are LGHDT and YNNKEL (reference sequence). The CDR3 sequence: CASSQDRFRETQYF. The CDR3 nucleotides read TGTGCCAGCAGCCAAGATCGTTTTCGAGAGACCCAGTACTTC.

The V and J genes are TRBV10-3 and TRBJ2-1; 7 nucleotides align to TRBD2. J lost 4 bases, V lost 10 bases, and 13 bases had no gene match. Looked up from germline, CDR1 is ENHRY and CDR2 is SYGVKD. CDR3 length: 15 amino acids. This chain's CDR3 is CATQREAGNYNEQFF. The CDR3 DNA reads TGTGCCACTCAACGGGAGGCTGGAAATTACAATGAGCAGTTCTTC.

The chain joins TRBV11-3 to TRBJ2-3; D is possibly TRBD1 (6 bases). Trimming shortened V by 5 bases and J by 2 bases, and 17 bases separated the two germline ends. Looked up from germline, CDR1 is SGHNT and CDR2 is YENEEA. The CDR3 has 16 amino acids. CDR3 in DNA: TGTGCCAGCAGCGTCATACAGGGCTGGGTCACAGATACGCAGTATTTT. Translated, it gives CASSVIQGWVTDTQYF.

CDR3 bases: TGCGCCAGCAGCTTGGTCTGGCGGGCGCTCCCCGGGGAGCTGTTTTTT. This translates into CASSLVWRALPGELFF. This chain joins TRBV5-1 and TRBJ2-2, with TRBD2 as a possible D gene (5 bases). Per the germline V gene, CDR1 is SGHRS and CDR2 is YFSETQ. This CDR3 contains 16 residues. V dropped 0 bases and J dropped 6 bases, with 15 bases sitting between them.

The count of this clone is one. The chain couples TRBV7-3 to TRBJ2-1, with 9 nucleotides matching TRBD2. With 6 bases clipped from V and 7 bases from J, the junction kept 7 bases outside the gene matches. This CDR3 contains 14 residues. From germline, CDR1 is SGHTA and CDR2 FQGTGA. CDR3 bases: TGTGCCAGCAGTAACGGACTAGCGTTGAATGAGCAGTTCTTC. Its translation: CASSNGLALNEQFF.

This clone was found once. CDR3 sequence reads: CASSPSRSYGYTF. The CDR3 nucleotides are TGTGCCAGCAGTCCAAGTCGTAGCTATGGCTACACCTTC. V usage is TRBV28 and J usage is TRBJ1-2; unclear D gene. Trimming shortened V by 5 bases and J by 4 bases, and 11 bases separated the two germline ends. This CDR3 spans 13 amino acids. CDR1 and CDR2 (germline): MDHEN, SYDVKM.

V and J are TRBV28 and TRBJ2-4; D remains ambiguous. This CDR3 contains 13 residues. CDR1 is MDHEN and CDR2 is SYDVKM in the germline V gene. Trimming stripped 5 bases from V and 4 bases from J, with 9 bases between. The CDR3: CASSPLLKNIQYF. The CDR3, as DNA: TGTGCCAGCAGTCCACTATTGAAAAACATTCAGTACTTC.

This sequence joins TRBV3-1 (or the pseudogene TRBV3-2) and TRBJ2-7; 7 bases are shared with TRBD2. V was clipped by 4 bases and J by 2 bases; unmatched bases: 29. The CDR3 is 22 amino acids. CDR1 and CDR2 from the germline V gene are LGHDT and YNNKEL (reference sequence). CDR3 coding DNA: TGTGCCAGCAGCCTATCCGGACAAGAGGTTCGGGACTGGGAACTAGCGACCTACGAGCAGTACGTC. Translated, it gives CASSLSGQEVRDWELATYEQYV.

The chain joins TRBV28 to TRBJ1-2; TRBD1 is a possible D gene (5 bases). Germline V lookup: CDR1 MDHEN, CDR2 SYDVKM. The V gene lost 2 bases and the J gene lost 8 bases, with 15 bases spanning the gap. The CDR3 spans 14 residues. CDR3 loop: CASSLKAGLAGYTF. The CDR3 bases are TGTGCCAGCAGTTTAAAGGCAGGGTTAGCCGGCTACACCTTC.

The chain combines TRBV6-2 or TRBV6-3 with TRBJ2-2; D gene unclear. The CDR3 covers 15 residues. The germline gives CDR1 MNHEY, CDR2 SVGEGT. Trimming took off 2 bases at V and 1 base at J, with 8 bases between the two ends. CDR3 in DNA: TGTGCCAGCAGTTACGCCGCAGGGAACACCGGGGAGCTGTTTTTT. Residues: CASSYAAGNTGELFF.

The CDR3: CASSLAGTGNEKLFF. The CDR3, as DNA: TGCGCCAGCAGCTTGGCCGGAACAGGAAATGAAAAACTGTTTTTT. The chain links TRBV5-1 to TRBJ1-4; a possible D gene is TRBD1 (5 bases). V gave up 0 bases and J gave up 5 bases, with 11 bases separating them. Germline loops: CDR1 SGHRS, CDR2 YFSETQ. The CDR3 has 15 residues.

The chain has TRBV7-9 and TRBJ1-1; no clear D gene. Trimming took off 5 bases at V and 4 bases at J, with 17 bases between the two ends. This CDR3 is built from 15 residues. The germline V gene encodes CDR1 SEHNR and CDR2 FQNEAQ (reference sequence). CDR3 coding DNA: TGTGCCAGCAGCGCCGTATCCGGGGTACTCACTGAAGCTTTCTTT. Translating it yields CASSAVSGVLTEAFF.

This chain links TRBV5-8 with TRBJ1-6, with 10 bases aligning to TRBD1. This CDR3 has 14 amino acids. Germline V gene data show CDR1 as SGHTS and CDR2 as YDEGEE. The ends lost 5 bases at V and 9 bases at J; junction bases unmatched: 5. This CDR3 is CASRRDRGASPLHF. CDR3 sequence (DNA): TGTGCCAGCAGACGGGACAGGGGAGCTTCACCCCTCCACTTT. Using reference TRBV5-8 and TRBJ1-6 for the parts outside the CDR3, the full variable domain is EAGVTQSPTHLIKTRGQQATLRCSPISGHTSVYWYQQALGLGLQFLLWYDEGEERNRGNFPPRFSGRQFPNYSSELNVNALELEDSALYLCASRRDRGASPLHFGNGTRLTVT.

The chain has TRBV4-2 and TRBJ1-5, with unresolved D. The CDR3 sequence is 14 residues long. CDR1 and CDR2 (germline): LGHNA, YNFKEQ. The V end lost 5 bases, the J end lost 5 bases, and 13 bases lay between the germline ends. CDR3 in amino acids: CASSATETHQPQHF. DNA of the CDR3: TGTGCCAGCAGCGCTACAGAAACTCATCAGCCCCAGCATTTT.

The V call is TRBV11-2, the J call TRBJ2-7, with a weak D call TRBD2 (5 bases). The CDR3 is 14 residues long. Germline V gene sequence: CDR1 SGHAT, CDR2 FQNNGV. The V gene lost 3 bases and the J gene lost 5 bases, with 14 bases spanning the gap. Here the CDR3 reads CASSFGGVGNEQYV. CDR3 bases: TGTGCCAGCAGCTTTGGAGGTGTAGGGAACGAGCAGTACGTC.

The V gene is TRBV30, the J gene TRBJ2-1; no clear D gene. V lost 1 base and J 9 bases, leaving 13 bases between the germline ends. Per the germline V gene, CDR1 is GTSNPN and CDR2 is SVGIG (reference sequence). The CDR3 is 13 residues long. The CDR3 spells CAWSGAAVGEQFF. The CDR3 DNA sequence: TGTGCCTGGAGTGGGGCCGCCGTGGGTGAGCAGTTCTTC.

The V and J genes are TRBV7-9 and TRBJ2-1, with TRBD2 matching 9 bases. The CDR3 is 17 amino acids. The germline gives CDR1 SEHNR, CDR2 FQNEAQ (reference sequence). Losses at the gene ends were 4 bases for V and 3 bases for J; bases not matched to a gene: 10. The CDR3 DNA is TGTGCCAGCAGCTACTCCGGACTAGCGTATCACTACAATGAGCAGTTCTTC. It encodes CASSYSGLAYHYNEQFF.

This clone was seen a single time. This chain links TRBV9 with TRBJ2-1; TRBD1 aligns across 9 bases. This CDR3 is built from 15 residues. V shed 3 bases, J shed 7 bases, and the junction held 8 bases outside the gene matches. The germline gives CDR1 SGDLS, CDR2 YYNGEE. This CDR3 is CASSAYGTGLNEQFF. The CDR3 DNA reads TGTGCCAGCAGCGCCTACGGGACAGGGCTAAATGAGCAGTTCTTC.

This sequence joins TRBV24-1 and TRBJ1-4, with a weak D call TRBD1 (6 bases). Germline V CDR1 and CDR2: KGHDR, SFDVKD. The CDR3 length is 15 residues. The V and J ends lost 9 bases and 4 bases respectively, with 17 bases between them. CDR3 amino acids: CATGLPQGRNEKLFF. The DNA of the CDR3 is TGTGCCACCGGGCTCCCCCAGGGGCGTAATGAAAAACTGTTTTTT.

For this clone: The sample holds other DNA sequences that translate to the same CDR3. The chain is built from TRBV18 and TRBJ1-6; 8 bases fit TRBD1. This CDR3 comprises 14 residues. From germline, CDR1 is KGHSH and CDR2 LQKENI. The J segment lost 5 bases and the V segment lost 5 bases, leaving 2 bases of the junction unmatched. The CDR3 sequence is CASSKDRDNSPLHF. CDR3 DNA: TGTGCCAGCTCAAAGGACAGGGATAATTCACCCCTCCACTTT. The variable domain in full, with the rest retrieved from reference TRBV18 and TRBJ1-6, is NAGVMQNPRHLVRRRGQEARLRCSPMKGHSHVYWYRQLPEEGLKFMVYLQKENIIDESGMPKERFSAEFPKEGPSILRIQQVVRGDSAAYFCASSKDRDNSPLHFGNGTRLTVT.

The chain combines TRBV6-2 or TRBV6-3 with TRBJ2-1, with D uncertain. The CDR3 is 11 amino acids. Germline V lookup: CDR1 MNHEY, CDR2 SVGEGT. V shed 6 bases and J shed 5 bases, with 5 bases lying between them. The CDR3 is CASSVNNEQFF. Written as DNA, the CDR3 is TGTGCCAGCAGCGTTAACAATGAGCAGTTCTTC.

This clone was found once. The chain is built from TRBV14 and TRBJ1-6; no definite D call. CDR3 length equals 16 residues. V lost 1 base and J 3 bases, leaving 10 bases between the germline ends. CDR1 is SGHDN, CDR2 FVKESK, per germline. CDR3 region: CASSQGSDGYNSPLHF. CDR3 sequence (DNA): TGTGCCAGCAGCCAAGGCAGCGACGGCTATAATTCACCCCTCCACTTT. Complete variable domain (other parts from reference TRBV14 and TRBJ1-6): EAGVTQFPSHSVIEKGQTVTLRCDPISGHDNLYWYRRVMGKEIKFLLHFVKESKQDESGMPNNRFLAERTGGTYSTLKVQPAELEDSGVYFCASSQGSDGYNSPLHFGNGTRLTVT.

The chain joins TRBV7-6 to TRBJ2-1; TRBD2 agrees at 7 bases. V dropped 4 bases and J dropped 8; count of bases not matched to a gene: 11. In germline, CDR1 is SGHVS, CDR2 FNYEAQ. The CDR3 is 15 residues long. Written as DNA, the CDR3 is TGTGCCAGCAGCTCCGCTTCTGGGAGGGATGATGAGCAGTTCTTC. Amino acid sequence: CASSSASGRDDEQFF.